These 20 T cell receptor beta chains were sequenced from one sample in a study of blood T cell repertoires in COVID-19. TCRdb keeps only in-frame clones here, not all; method: immunoSEQ multiplex PCR. The data hold hundreds of thousands of clones, with roughly 87% observed a single time. What was sequenced was PBMCs or T cells enriched from blood (not recorded which). The receptors come from a young woman who had recovered from COVID-19.

The gene calls are TRBV25-1 and TRBJ2-7; 9 bases map to TRBD2. The J segment lost 4 bases and the V segment lost 2 bases, leaving 9 bases of the junction unmatched. From germline, CDR1 is MGHDK and CDR2 SYGVNS. This CDR3 comprises 16 residues. The CDR3 nucleotides are TGTGCCAGCAGTGAAAAGAGGGCTAGCGGGAAGTACGAGCAGTACTTC. The encoded protein is CASSEKRASGKYEQYF.

This sequence joins TRBV28 and TRBJ1-2, with 9 positions matching TRBD1. The CDR3 totals 16 residues. After removal of 6 bases from V and 4 bases from J, the junction contained 12 bases not matched to a gene. From germline, CDR1 is MDHEN and CDR2 SYDVKM. The CDR3 region has the DNA TGTGCCAGCAGCCACAAACGGACAGGGGATCCCTATGGCTACACCTTC. Encoded protein: CASSHKRTGDPYGYTF.

The rearrangement links TRBV19 to TRBJ2-1, with 9 bases fitting TRBD1. Germline V gene data show CDR1 as LNHDA and CDR2 as SQIVND (reference sequence). The CDR3 loop spans 14 amino acids. V gave up 5 bases and J gave up 2 bases; unmatched junction bases: 1. CDR3 DNA sequence: TGTGCCAGTAGTGACAGGGGGACCTACAATGAGCAGTTCTTC. This translates into CASSDRGTYNEQFF.

This sequence joins TRBV7-3 and TRBJ2-1, with 12 bases fitting TRBD2. The CDR3 contains 15 residues. CDR1 is SGHTA and CDR2 is FQGTGA in the germline V gene. The V gene end was trimmed by 6 bases and the J gene end by 4 bases; junction bases not matched to a gene: 4. The CDR3 loop is CASSPLAGGYNEQFF. DNA of the CDR3: TGTGCCAGCAGTCCGCTAGCGGGGGGGTACAATGAGCAGTTCTTC. The whole variable domain, remainder taken from reference TRBV7-3 and TRBJ2-1, is GAGVSQTPSNKVTEKGKYVELRCDPISGHTALYWYRQSLGQGPEFLIYFQGTGAADDSGLPNDRFFAVRPEGSVSTLKIQRTERGDSAVYLCASSPLAGGYNEQFFGPGTRLTVL.

J is TRBJ1-2 and V is TRBV7-9; D not resolved. Germline-derived CDR1 and CDR2 are SEHNR and FQNEAQ (reference sequence). The CDR3 covers 15 residues. Trimming took off 1 base at V and 4 bases at J, with 13 bases between the two ends. The CDR3 protein is CASSLDTSAGYGYTF. The DNA for the CDR3 is TGTGCCAGCAGCTTAGACACATCAGCGGGCTATGGCTACACCTTC.

This clone has more than one count but fewer than ten. This sequence joins TRBV6-6 and TRBJ2-6; D ambiguous. The germline CDR1 and CDR2 sequences are MNHNY and SVGAGI (reference sequence). V was trimmed by 0 bases and J by 0 bases, leaving 3 bases between them. The CDR3 loop spans 15 amino acids. The CDR3 loop reads CASSYSSSGANVLTF. CDR3 bases: TGTGCCAGCAGTTACTCCAGCTCTGGGGCCAACGTCCTGACTTTC.

This chain uses TRBV15 with TRBJ1-5; possibly TRBD1 for D (6 bases). Germline-derived CDR1 and CDR2 are LNHNV and YYDKDF (reference sequence). The CDR3 covers 14 residues. V was trimmed by 1 base and J by 4 bases, leaving 8 bases between them. CDR3 sequence (DNA): TGTGCCACCAGCAGAGCGGGACAAAATCAGCCCCAGCATTTT. This encodes CATSRAGQNQPQHF.

The CDR3 DNA reads TGTGCCAGCAGCCCGACCTTACAGGGGATCGGTGTAAGAGCTAACTATGGCTACACCTTC. Translating gives CASSPTLQGIGVRANYGYTF. The chain has TRBV5-4 and TRBJ1-2; TRBD1 agrees at 7 bases. The CDR3 runs to 20 residues. The ends lost 4 bases at V and 0 bases at J; junction bases unmatched: 21. Looked up from germline, CDR1 is SGHNT and CDR2 is YYREEE (reference sequence).

The chain employs TRBV4-2 and TRBJ2-1, with a tentative D call TRBD2 (6 bases). Germline V gives CDR1 LGHNA, CDR2 YNFKEQ. There are 16 residues in the CDR3. Trimming cost V 5 bases and J 9 bases, with 23 bases left between them. In DNA, the CDR3 is TGTGCCAGCAGCGGGGGTGGGGACTCCTCTGAAGGTGAGCAGTTCTTC. This encodes CASSGGGDSSEGEQFF.

The CDR3 DNA reads TGTGCCAGCAGTTCAAGGGGACAGGGGAACTATGGCTACACCTTC. Translating it yields CASSSRGQGNYGYTF. The gene calls are TRBV28 and TRBJ1-2; 10 nucleotides align to TRBD1. Per the germline V gene, CDR1 is MDHEN and CDR2 is SYDVKM. The CDR3 length is 15 residues. Trimming removed 4 bases from V and 2 bases from J; junction bases left unmatched: 4.

Written as DNA, the CDR3 is TGTGCCAGCAGTTACGCGACAGGGGAGTGGGAGCAGTACTTC. Amino acids: CASSYATGEWEQYF. The genes are TRBV27 and TRBJ2-7; 8 nucleotides line up with TRBD1. The CDR3 is 14 residues long. V gave up 4 bases and J gave up 7 bases; unmatched junction bases: 9. CDR1 is MNHEY and CDR2 is SMNVEV in the germline V gene (reference sequence).

This chain connects TRBV6-2 or TRBV6-3 to TRBJ1-1; 7 bases are shared with TRBD1. The CDR3 sequence is 15 residues long. V shed 5 bases, J shed 1 base, and the junction held 7 bases outside the gene matches. The germline gives CDR1 MNHEY, CDR2 SVGEGT. CDR3 protein: CASSLLNRGNTEAFF. For the CDR3, the DNA is TGTGCCAGCAGTCTCCTTAACAGGGGGAACACTGAAGCTTTCTTT.

This sequence joins TRBV10-1 and TRBJ2-1, with D possibly matching TRBD1 (6 bases). Germline V CDR1 and CDR2: WNHNN, SYGVQD (reference sequence). The CDR3 extends over 14 amino acids. V gave up 4 bases and J gave up 4 bases, with 11 bases separating them. The CDR3 reads CASSVGTSYNEQFF. The CDR3 DNA sequence: TGCGCCAGCAGTGTGGGGACATCATACAATGAGCAGTTCTTC.

This clone was seen a single time. The chain recombines TRBV4-2 with TRBJ2-1; D ambiguous. The V end lost 0 bases, the J end lost 6 bases, and 12 bases lay between the germline ends. The CDR3 is made up of 15 amino acids. Germline CDR1 and CDR2: LGHNA and YNFKEQ. The CDR3: CASSQDFSFPNEQFF. CDR3 bases: TGTGCCAGCAGCCAAGATTTTTCGTTTCCCAATGAGCAGTTCTTC.

This clone showed up just a few times. The CDR3 nucleotides read TGTGCCAGCTCACCGACCAGGGGTTCGAACACTGAAGCTTTCTTT. As protein: CASSPTRGSNTEAFF. The chain couples TRBV18 to TRBJ1-1, with D perhaps matching TRBD1 (6 bases). V lost 3 bases to trimming and J lost 1 base, with 12 bases between them. This CDR3 is 15 amino acids long. CDR1 and CDR2 (germline): KGHSH, LQKENI.

This clone was recorded once. This chain connects TRBV3-1 (or the pseudogene TRBV3-2) to TRBJ2-1; D might be TRBD1 (5 bases). CDR1 and CDR2 from the germline V gene are LGHDT and YNNKEL (reference sequence). The CDR3 is made up of 15 amino acids. Trimming took 0 bases from V and 9 from J, leaving 15 bases between them. DNA of the CDR3: TGTGCCAGCAGCCAAGAAATTGCAGGGTCCGCTGAGCAGTTCTTC. The encoded protein is CASSQEIAGSAEQFF.

The chain recombines TRBV4-1 with TRBJ1-4, with a tentative D call TRBD1 (6 bases). This CDR3 spans 17 amino acids. The germline V and J ends were trimmed by 4 bases and 6 bases, with 21 bases remaining between them. Germline CDR1 MGHRA, CDR2 YSYEKL. CDR3 region: CASSRDAYWTADEKLFF. CDR3 sequence (DNA): TGCGCCAGCAGCCGGGACGCATATTGGACAGCAGATGAAAAACTGTTTTTT.

The rearrangement uses TRBV5-5 and TRBJ1-2; no clear D. Germline V gene data show CDR1 as SGHKS and CDR2 as YYEKEE (reference sequence). Trimming pared 4 bases from V and 0 bases from J, leaving 19 bases between. The CDR3 covers 17 residues. CDR3: CASSPLGRIITNYGYTF. DNA of the CDR3: TGTGCCAGCAGCCCCCTTGGCAGAATTATTACTAACTATGGCTACACCTTC.

V and J are TRBV7-2 and TRBJ1-1; 9 positions agree with TRBD1. Germline CDR1 is SGHTA and CDR2 is FQGNSA. The CDR3 contains 15 residues. V shed 4 bases and J 1 base; nucleotides not matched to a gene: 4. CDR3 region: CASSSQTGGNTEAFF. DNA of the CDR3: TGTGCCAGCAGCTCCCAGACAGGGGGGAACACTGAAGCTTTCTTT.

The chain carries TRBV28 and TRBJ2-7; 7 positions match TRBD2. CDR3 length: 13 residues. Germline lookup yields CDR1 MDHEN and CDR2 SYDVKM. V dropped 3 bases and J dropped 6; count of bases not matched to a gene: 5. CDR3 residues: CASSFRGRGEQYF. The CDR3 DNA is TGTGCCAGCAGTTTCCGGGGGAGGGGCGAGCAGTACTTC. Based on the CDR3 plus reference TRBV28 and TRBJ2-7, the full variable domain is DVKVTQSSRYLVKRTGEKVFLECVQDMDHENMFWYRQDPGLGLRLIYFSYDVKMKEKGDIPEGYSVSREKKERFSLILESASTNQTSMYLCASSFRGRGEQYFGPGTRLTVT.